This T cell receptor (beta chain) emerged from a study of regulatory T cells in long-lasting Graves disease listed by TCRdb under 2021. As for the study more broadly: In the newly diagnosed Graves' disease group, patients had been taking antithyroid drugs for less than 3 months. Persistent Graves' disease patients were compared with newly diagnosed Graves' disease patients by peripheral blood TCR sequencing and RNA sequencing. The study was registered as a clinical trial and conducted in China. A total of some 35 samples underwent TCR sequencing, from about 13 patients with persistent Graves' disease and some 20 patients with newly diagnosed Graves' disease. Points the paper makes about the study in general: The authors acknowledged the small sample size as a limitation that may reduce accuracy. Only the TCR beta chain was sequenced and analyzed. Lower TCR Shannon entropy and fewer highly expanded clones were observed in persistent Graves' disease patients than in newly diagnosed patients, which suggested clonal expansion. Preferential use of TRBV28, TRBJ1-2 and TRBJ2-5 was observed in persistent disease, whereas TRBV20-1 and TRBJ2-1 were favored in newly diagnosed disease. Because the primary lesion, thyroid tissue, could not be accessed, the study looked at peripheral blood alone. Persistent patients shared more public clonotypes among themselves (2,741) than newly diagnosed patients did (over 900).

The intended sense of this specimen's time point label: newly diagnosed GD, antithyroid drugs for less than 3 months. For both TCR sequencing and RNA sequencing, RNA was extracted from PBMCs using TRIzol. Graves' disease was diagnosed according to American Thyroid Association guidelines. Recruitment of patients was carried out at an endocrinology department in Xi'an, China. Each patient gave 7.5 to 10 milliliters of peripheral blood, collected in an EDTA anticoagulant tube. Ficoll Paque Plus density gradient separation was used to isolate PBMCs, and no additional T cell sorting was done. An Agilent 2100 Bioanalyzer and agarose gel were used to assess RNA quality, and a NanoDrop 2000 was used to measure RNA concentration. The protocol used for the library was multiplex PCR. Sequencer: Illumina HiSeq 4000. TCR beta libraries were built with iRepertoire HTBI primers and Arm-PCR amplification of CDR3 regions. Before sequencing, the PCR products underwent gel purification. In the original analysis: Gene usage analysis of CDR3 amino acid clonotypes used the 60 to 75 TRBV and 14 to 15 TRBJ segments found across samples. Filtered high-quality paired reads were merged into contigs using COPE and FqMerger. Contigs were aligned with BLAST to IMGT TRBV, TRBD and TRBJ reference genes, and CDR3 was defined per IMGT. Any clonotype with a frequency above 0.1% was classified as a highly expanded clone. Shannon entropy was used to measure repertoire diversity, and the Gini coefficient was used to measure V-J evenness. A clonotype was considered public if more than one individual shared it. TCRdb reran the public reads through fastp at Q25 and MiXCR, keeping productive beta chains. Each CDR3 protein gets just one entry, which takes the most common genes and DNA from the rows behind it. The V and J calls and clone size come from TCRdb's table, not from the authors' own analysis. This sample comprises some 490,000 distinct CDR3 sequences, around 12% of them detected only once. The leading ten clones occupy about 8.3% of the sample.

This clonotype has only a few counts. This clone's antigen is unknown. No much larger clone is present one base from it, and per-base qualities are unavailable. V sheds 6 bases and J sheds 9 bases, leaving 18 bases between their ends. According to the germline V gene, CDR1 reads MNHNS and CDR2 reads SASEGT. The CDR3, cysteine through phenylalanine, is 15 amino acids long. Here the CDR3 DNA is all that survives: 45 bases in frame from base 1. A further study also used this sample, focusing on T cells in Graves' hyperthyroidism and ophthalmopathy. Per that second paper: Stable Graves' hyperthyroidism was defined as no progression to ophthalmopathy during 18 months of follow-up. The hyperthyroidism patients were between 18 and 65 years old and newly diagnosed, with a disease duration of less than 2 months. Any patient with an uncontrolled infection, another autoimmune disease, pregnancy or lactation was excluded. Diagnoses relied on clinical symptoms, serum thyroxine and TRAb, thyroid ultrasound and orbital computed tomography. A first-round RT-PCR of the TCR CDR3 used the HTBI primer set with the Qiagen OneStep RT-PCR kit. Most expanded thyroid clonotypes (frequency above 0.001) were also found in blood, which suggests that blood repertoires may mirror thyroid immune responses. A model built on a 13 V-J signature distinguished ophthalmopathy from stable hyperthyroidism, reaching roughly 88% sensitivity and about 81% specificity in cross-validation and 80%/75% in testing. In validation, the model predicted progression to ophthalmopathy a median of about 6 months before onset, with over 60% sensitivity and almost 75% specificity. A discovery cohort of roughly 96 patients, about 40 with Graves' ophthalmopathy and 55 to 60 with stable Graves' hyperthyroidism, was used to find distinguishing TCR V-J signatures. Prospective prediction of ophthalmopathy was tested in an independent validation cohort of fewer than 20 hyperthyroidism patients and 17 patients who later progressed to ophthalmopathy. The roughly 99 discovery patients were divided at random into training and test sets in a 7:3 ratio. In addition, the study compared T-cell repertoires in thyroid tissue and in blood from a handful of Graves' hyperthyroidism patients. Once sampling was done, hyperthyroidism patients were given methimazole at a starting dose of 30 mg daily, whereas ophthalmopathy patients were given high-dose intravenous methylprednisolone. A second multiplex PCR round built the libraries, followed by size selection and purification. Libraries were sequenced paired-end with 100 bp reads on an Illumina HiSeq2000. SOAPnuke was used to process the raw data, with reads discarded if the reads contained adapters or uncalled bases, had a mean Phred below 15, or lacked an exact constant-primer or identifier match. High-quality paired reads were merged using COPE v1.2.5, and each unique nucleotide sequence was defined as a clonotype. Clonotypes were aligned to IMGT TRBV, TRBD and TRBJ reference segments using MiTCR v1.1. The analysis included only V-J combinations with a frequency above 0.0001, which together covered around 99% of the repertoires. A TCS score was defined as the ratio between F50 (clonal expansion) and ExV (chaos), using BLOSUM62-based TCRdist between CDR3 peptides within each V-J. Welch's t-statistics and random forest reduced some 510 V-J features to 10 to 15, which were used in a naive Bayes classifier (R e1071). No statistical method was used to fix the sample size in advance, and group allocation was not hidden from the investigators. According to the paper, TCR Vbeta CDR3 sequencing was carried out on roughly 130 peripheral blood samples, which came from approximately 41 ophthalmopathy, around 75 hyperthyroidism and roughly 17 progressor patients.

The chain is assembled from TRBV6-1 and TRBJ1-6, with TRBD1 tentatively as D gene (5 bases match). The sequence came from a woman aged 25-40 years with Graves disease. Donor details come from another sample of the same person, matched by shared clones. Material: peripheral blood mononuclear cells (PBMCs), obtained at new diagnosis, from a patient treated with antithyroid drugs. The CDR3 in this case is CASRYGDEAASPLHF. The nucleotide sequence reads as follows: TGTGCCAGCAGATATGGGGACGAAGCGGCTTCACCCCTCCACTTT.